A single sample is the source of the 30 T cell receptor beta chains below, sequenced in a study of type 1 regulatory T cells. These receptors have no known antigen. TCRdb ran MiXCR on the reads and lists one entry per CDR3 protein. The table includes 60,000 to 70,000 distinct CDR3 sequences, about 50% detected once. What was sequenced was cultured non-Tr1 T cells, either the whole culture or a sorted T cell fraction (not recorded which). The receptor set was obtained from a human donor in good health.

There are a few counts of this clonotype. The rearrangement joins TRBV15 to TRBJ2-1; D call uncertain. Germline V lookup: CDR1 LNHNV, CDR2 YYDKDF (reference sequence). V lost 4 bases, J lost 1 base, and 5 bases lay in between. The CDR3 extends over 13 amino acids. In nucleotides, the CDR3 is TGTGCCACCAGCACCAGATCCTACAATGAGCAGTTCTTC. It translates to CATSTRSYNEQFF.

The genes are TRBV7-2 and TRBJ2-5, with 8 positions matching TRBD1. J gave up 4 bases and V 1 base, and 8 bases lay outside the gene matches. Germline V gene lookup returns CDR1 SGHTA and CDR2 FQGNSA. The CDR3 covers 16 residues. The CDR3 loop is CASSLVAGQGGETQYF. CDR3 DNA: TGTGCCAGCAGCTTAGTAGCAGGACAGGGCGGAGAGACCCAGTACTTC. Drawing the rest from reference TRBV7-2 and TRBJ2-5, the complete variable domain is GAGVSQSPSNKVTEKGKDVELRCDPISGHTALYWYRQSLGQGLEFLIYFQGNSAPDKSGLPSDRFSAERTGGSVSTLTIQRTQQEDSAVYLCASSLVAGQGGETQYFGPGTRLLVL.

J is TRBJ2-7 and V is TRBV5-1, with D perhaps matching TRBD1 (5 bases). The CDR3 has 14 amino acids. Trimming stripped 0 bases from V and 3 bases from J, with 10 bases between. Germline CDR1 SGHRS, CDR2 YFSETQ. CDR3 region: CASSLGLGVYEQYF. The CDR3 nucleotides read TGCGCCAGCAGCTTGGGTCTAGGGGTCTACGAGCAGTACTTC. Full variable domain (rest looked up from reference TRBV5-1 and TRBJ2-7): KAGVTQTPRYLIKTRGQQVTLSCSPISGHRSVSWYQQTPGQGLQFLFEYFSETQRNKGNFPGRFSGRQFSNSRSEMNVSTLELGDSALYLCASSLGLGVYEQYFGPGTRLTVT.

This clonotype has only a few counts. V and J are TRBV7-9 and TRBJ2-7, with 7 bases fitting TRBD1. CDR1 SEHNR and CDR2 FQNEAQ come from the germline V gene (reference sequence). The trim removed 8 bases at V and 5 bases at J, leaving 12 bases unmatched. This CDR3 is 14 amino acids long. The CDR3: CASRGAGGPNEQYF. In nucleotides, the CDR3 is TGTGCCAGCCGGGGAGCAGGGGGTCCAAACGAGCAGTACTTC.

The rearrangement uses TRBV19 and TRBJ1-3; the D is unclear. From germline, CDR1 is LNHDA and CDR2 SQIVND (reference sequence). V was trimmed by 7 bases and J by 0 bases, leaving 7 bases between them. The CDR3 length is 13 residues. CDR3 region: CASIRTSGNTIYF. The DNA of the CDR3 is TGTGCCAGTATACGGACCTCTGGAAACACCATATATTTT.

The rearrangement links TRBV5-4 to TRBJ2-5; 9 bases map to TRBD2. Looked up from germline, CDR1 is SGHNT and CDR2 is YYREEE (reference sequence). The CDR3 totals 14 residues. The trim removed 2 bases at V and 5 bases at J, leaving 4 bases unmatched. CDR3 bases: TGTGCCAGCAGCTTACGCGGGGGGGCGGAGACCCAGTACTTC. Translation gives CASSLRGGAETQYF.

This clonotype was found a few times. The rearrangement uses TRBV20-1 and TRBJ2-3, with TRBD2 identical over 10 bases. This CDR3 spans 14 amino acids. CDR1 DFQATT and CDR2 SNEGSKA come from the germline V gene (reference sequence). With V trimmed by 2 bases and J by 6 bases, 5 bases remained unmatched. The CDR3 is CSARLAGVQDTQYF. The CDR3 region has the DNA TGCAGTGCTAGACTAGCGGGGGTTCAGGATACGCAGTATTTT.

The rearrangement joins TRBV21-1 to TRBJ2-1. TRBV21-1 is a pseudogene locus. This CDR3 is 15 amino acids long. The CDR3 DNA reads as TGTGCCAGCAGCAAGATACGGGGTTCCTACAATGAGCAGTTCTTC. Translated: CASSKIRGSYNEQFF.

Only a few counts were recorded for this clonotype. The chain has TRBV10-3 and TRBJ1-1, with D possibly matching TRBD1 (5 bases). This CDR3 is 12 amino acids long. The V end was cut by 6 bases, the J end by 4 bases, with 9 bases between. Germline V lookup: CDR1 ENHRY, CDR2 SYGVKD. CDR3 residues: CAISREATEAFF. CDR3 nucleotide sequence: TGTGCCATCAGCAGGGAGGCCACTGAAGCTTTCTTT.

A remark on this clonotype: This likely comes from a read error, as the CDR3 has no conserved phenylalanine or tryptophan at its end. The gene calls are TRBV20-1 and TRBJ2-7; a weak D match, TRBD2 (6 bases). The CDR3 is 12 amino acids. V lost 6 bases and J 3 bases, leaving 12 bases between the germline ends. Germline CDR1 DFQATT, CDR2 SNEGSKA (reference sequence). CDR3 loop: CSAGGDHYEQYY. DNA of the CDR3: TGCAGTGCGGGCGGGGACCACTACGAGCAGTACTAC.

The chain joins TRBV12-3 or TRBV12-4 to TRBJ2-2; D gene uncertain. The CDR3 is 13 amino acids. V was cut by 6 bases and J by 1 base, with 6 bases left in between. In DNA form, the CDR3 reads TGTGCCAGCAGATGGCGGAACACCGGGGAGCTGTTTTTT. It is translated as CASRWRNTGELFF.

The chain combines TRBV20-1 with TRBJ2-5, with 10 nucleotides matching TRBD2. This CDR3 comprises 17 residues. CDR1 is DFQATT and CDR2 is SNEGSKA in the germline V gene (reference sequence). V lost 7 bases and J lost 4; bases outside the gene matches: 18. This chain's CDR3 is CSVLLTYSGGLPETQYF. The CDR3 coding sequence is TGCAGTGTCCTACTAACGTATAGCGGGGGGCTGCCAGAGACCCAGTACTTC.

This clonotype was counted between two and nine times. This chain uses TRBV20-1 with TRBJ2-3, with TRBD1 matching 7 bases. The J segment lost 0 bases and the V segment lost 5 bases, leaving 11 bases of the junction unmatched. CDR1 is DFQATT and CDR2 is SNEGSKA in the germline V gene (reference sequence). There are 16 residues in the CDR3. Here the CDR3 DNA reads TGCAGTGCTCCCCGGACAGGCCATTATAGCACAGATACGCAGTATTTT. Its protein product is CSAPRTGHYSTDTQYF.

The chain employs TRBV12-3 or TRBV12-4 and TRBJ2-1; 7 nucleotides line up with TRBD2. The J segment lost 8 bases and the V segment lost 5 bases, leaving 12 bases of the junction unmatched. CDR3 length: 15 amino acids. The CDR3 nucleotides are TGTGCCAGCAGTCCCCGATCTGGAGGGAGGGATGAGCAGTTCTTC. Protein: CASSPRSGGRDEQFF.

The chain combines TRBV20-1 with TRBJ1-5; D may be TRBD1 (6 bases). The germline gives CDR1 DFQATT, CDR2 SNEGSKA (reference sequence). Trimming shortened V by 4 bases and J by 7 bases, and 17 bases separated the two germline ends. CDR3 length: 14 amino acids. CDR3 protein: CSATSRGLGQPQHF. As DNA, the CDR3 is TGCAGTGCTACGTCCCGGGGGCTGGGACAGCCCCAGCATTTT.

This clonotype was detected only a few times. J is TRBJ2-1 and V is TRBV29-1, with D maybe TRBD1 (6 bases). The V end lost 4 bases, the J end lost 0 bases, and 10 bases lay between the germline ends. CDR3 length: 14 residues. The V gene's germline CDR1 is SQVTM and CDR2 ANQGSEA. This chain's CDR3 is CSVGGRGSYNEQFF. DNA of the CDR3: TGCAGCGTTGGGGGCAGGGGCTCCTACAATGAGCAGTTCTTC.

The chain couples TRBV7-2 to TRBJ1-4; 9 bases align to TRBD1. Germline-derived CDR1 and CDR2 are SGHTA and FQGNSA. J gave up 5 bases and V 5 bases, and 3 bases lay outside the gene matches. The CDR3 runs to 14 residues. CDR3 sequence reads: CASSLDRGNEKLFF. The CDR3 DNA reads TGTGCCAGCAGCCTGGACAGGGGAAATGAAAAACTGTTTTTT.

The chain couples TRBV2 to TRBJ1-5, with TRBD1 identical over 8 bases. CDR3 length: 15 amino acids. CDR1 and CDR2 from the germline V gene are SNHLY and FYNNEI. After removal of 5 bases from V and 1 base from J, the junction contained 4 bases not matched to a gene. This CDR3 is CASSLQGGSNQPQHF. The CDR3 nucleotides read TGTGCCAGCAGTCTACAGGGGGGGAGCAATCAGCCCCAGCATTTT.

J is TRBJ1-2 and V is TRBV5-1; TRBD1 is a possible D gene (5 bases). CDR1 and CDR2 (germline): SGHRS, YFSETQ. The CDR3 totals 13 residues. Trimming shortened V by 5 bases and J by 5 bases, and 13 bases separated the two germline ends. The CDR3 spells CASSTGGGYGYTF. CDR3 nucleotides: TGCGCCAGCAGTACAGGTGGAGGATATGGCTACACCTTC.

This clonotype was seen more than once but under ten times. The V gene is TRBV5-1, the J gene TRBJ2-2; the D gene is possibly TRBD1 (6 bases). V was shortened by 4 bases and J by 1 base, with 11 bases between the two germline ends. Germline CDR1 and CDR2: SGHRS and YFSETQ. The CDR3 is made up of 15 amino acids. The CDR3 sequence is CASSESGQNTGELFF. CDR3 coding DNA: TGCGCCAGCAGCGAATCGGGACAGAACACCGGGGAGCTGTTTTTT. Based on the CDR3 plus reference TRBV5-1 and TRBJ2-2, the full variable domain is KAGVTQTPRYLIKTRGQQVTLSCSPISGHRSVSWYQQTPGQGLQFLFEYFSETQRNKGNFPGRFSGRQFSNSRSEMNVSTLELGDSALYLCASSESGQNTGELFFGEGSRLTVL.

The V and J genes are TRBV7-2 and TRBJ1-1; weak D call: TRBD1 (5 bases). V lost 4 bases, J lost 3 bases, and 15 bases lay in between. The germline V gene encodes CDR1 SGHTA and CDR2 FQGNSA. The CDR3 is 15 residues long. The CDR3 loop is CASSWPGSGYTEAFF. Here the CDR3 DNA reads TGTGCCAGCAGCTGGCCAGGGAGCGGGTACACTGAAGCTTTCTTT.

This clonotype showed up just once. An end of the junction does not agree with germline; a read error may underlie this. V and J are TRBV7-7 and TRBJ2-5; D gene unclear. This CDR3 is 16 amino acids long. The germline V gene encodes CDR1 SSHAT and CDR2 FNYEAQ (reference sequence). CDR3: CASSWGGALLQETQYF. CDR3 nucleotides: TGTGCTAGCAGCTGGGGTGGCGCACTGCTCCAAGAGACCCAGTACTTC.

Turning to this clonotype: A much more abundant neighbour one base away suggests this may be a read error. The chain employs TRBV20-1 and TRBJ2-1; D perhaps matches TRBD2 (6 bases). This CDR3 is 11 amino acids long. Germline values: CDR1 DFQATT, CDR2 SNEGSKA (reference sequence). V was cut by 3 bases and J by 12 bases, with 12 bases left in between. This CDR3 reads CSASLLGGQFF. CDR3 DNA sequence: TGCAGTGCTAGTCTCCTGGGGGGGCAGTTCTTC.

The rearrangement uses TRBV12-3 or TRBV12-4 and TRBJ2-3; tentatively, D is TRBD1 or TRBD2 (5 bases each). V was pared by 4 bases and J by 3 bases, with 14 bases between. This CDR3 comprises 15 residues. CDR3 sequence: CASSSGTLGTDTQYF. DNA for the CDR3: TGTGCCAGCAGTTCTGGGACGCTGGGTACAGATACGCAGTATTTT.

This chain connects TRBV14 to TRBJ2-5; D uncertain. CDR1 is SGHDN, CDR2 FVKESK, per germline. Trimming removed 2 bases at V and 3 bases at J, with 13 bases between. The CDR3 spans 15 residues. The CDR3 spells CASSQRSTAKETQYF. The CDR3 nucleotides read TGTGCCAGCAGCCAACGATCGACGGCCAAAGAGACCCAGTACTTC.

This chain joins TRBV7-2 and TRBJ2-2; D uncertain. The CDR3 is 12 amino acids. V was clipped by 2 bases and J by 6 bases, with 4 bases between them. CDR1 and CDR2 (germline): SGHTA, FQGNSA. CDR3 region: CASSLFSGELFF. In DNA, the CDR3 is TGTGCCAGCAGCTTATTCTCCGGGGAGCTGTTTTTT.

The chain carries TRBV6-2 or TRBV6-3 and TRBJ1-1; D uncertain. Trimming took off 7 bases at V and 1 base at J, with 13 bases between the two ends. Germline V gives CDR1 MNHEY, CDR2 SVGEGT. This CDR3 spans 14 amino acids. The CDR3 sequence: CASMDRAGNTEAFF. CDR3 in DNA: TGTGCCAGCATGGATCGGGCGGGGAACACTGAAGCTTTCTTT.

There are a few counts of this clonotype. The rearrangement uses TRBV10-3 and TRBJ1-2, with TRBD1 matching over 8 bases. The CDR3 runs 14 residues. Germline-derived CDR1 and CDR2 are ENHRY and SYGVKD. V dropped 5 bases and J dropped 3; count of bases not matched to a gene: 5. As DNA, the CDR3 is TGTGCCATCAGTCAGGGGGCTTGGTACTATGGCTACACCTTC. It specifies CAISQGAWYYGYTF.

CDR3 in DNA: TGTGCCAGCAGCTTGACTAGCGGGGGGTCTAGTGAGCAGTTCTTC. It yields the protein CASSLTSGGSSEQFF. The chain joins TRBV12-3 or TRBV12-4 to TRBJ2-1; 13 bases map to TRBD2. Trimming took 6 bases from V and 9 from J; bases not matched to a gene: 8. The CDR3 is made up of 15 amino acids.

CDR3 sequence reads: CASNPGRSNEQFF. The CDR3 nucleotides are TGTGCCAGCAACCCAGGTAGAAGCAATGAGCAGTTCTTC. The V and J genes are TRBV12-3 or TRBV12-4 and TRBJ2-1; no reliable D call. The CDR3 sequence is 13 residues long. V was pared by 7 bases and J by 6 bases, with 13 bases between.